This entry features one T cell receptor (beta chain) sequence. The junction had 3 bases not matched to a gene; V was cut back by 4 bases and J by 4 bases. The germline V gene encodes CDR1 GTSNPN and CDR2 SVGIG (reference sequence). CDR3 length: 14 amino acids. TCRdb independently ran MiXCR on the RT-PCR reads; one entry per CDR3 protein. This table has hundreds of thousands of distinct CDR3 sequences, 13% to 15% appearing once. Sequencing was carried out using memory CD4+ T cells from blood. The source of this sequence is a female donor in good health, serving as a healthy control. V and J are TRBV30 and TRBJ2-3, with TRBD2 matching 12 bases. This CDR3 is CAWTRLAGADTQYF. The CDR3 nucleotides read TGTGCCTGGACCCGACTAGCGGGAGCAGATACGCAGTATTTT. The variable domain in full, with the rest retrieved from reference TRBV30 and TRBJ2-3, is SQTIHQWPATLVQPVGSPLSLECTVEGTSNPNLYWYRQAAGRGLQLLFYSVGIGQISSEVPQNLSASRPQDRQFILSSKKLLLSDSGFYLCAWTRLAGADTQYFGPGTRLTVL.